This TCR beta chain was obtained from a study of CD8 T cells in Susac syndrome (dated by TCRdb to the late 2010s). Regarding the research as a whole: Whether CD8+ T cell activation and differentiation in Susac syndrome was antigen driven was tested using repertoire sequencing.

RNA was extracted using the RNeasy kit, and roughly 0.5 to 1 microgram was reverse transcribed with random hexamers. The immunoSEQ multiplex PCR assay, covering 54 Vbeta and 13 Jbeta segments, was used to amplify TCR beta CDR3 regions. PCR amplification bias was corrected using a synthetic template baseline for primer optimization and computational correction. As for the authors' bioinformatics: Reads were annotated to V, D and J genes per IMGT and analyzed with immunoSEQ Analyzer, keeping only productive sequences. Clonality was calculated as one minus the Shannon entropy normalized by log2 of the number of productive unique sequences. Public and private clones were assessed among the 100 most prevalent clones of each patient and control. A clone was defined as Susac-specific if it was absent from the healthy and MS cohorts, from some 1,100 published viral clones and from other ImmuneACCESS disease sequences. In-frame beta chains were kept once TCRdb had trimmed the public reads at Q25 with fastp and called clones with MiXCR. CDR3 protein sequences are deduplicated, and each keeps its most common genes and DNA. The V and J calls were determined by TCRdb, not by the authors. The sample yields some 200,000 distinct CDR3 sequences; nearly 97% were counted once. The top ten clonotypes cover 0.08% to 0.095% of the sample.

Peripheral blood CD8+ and CD4+ T cells from healthy donors, Susac syndrome patients and multiple sclerosis patients were profiled by high-throughput TCR beta sequencing. The multiple sclerosis controls were treatment-naive patients who had stable or active relapsing-remitting disease and met the revised McDonald criteria. Bulk CD8+ and CD4+ T cells were purified magnetically by negative isolation, whereas CD8+ TEMRA cells were enriched by FACS. Blood was drawn into EDTA tubes, processed within 24 hours, and PBMCs were isolated by density gradient centrifugation. PBMCs destined for TCR sequencing were cryopreserved in liquid nitrogen and later thawed in a 37 °C water bath. A purity of at least 90% was achieved for sorted or isolated CD4+, CD8+ and CD8+ TEMRA cells. The paper as a whole reports these results and caveats: The number of individuals in the TCR sequencing and HLA analysis was acknowledged as relatively small.

V was cut back by 3 bases and J by 0 bases, leaving a gap of 11 bases between them. Spanning cysteine to phenylalanine, the CDR3 consists of 16 amino acids. Kept here is only the CDR3 DNA, which spans 48 bases and is read in frame from base 1. Via the germline V gene, CDR1 is KGHDR and CDR2 SFDVKD. A note on this clonotype: There is no known antigen for this receptor. Qualities for individual bases were not recorded, and no much larger clone is one base off.

This TCR came from a human donor with multiple sclerosis. The material sequenced was CD4+ T cells from PBMCs. The V and J segments used are TRBV24-1 and TRBJ2-1, and perhaps TRBD1 as D gene, on 6 matching bases. The DNA is TGTGCCACCAGTGATGGACAGTCGGGCTCCTACAATGAGCAGTTCTTC. Translation gives CATSDGQSGSYNEQFF.